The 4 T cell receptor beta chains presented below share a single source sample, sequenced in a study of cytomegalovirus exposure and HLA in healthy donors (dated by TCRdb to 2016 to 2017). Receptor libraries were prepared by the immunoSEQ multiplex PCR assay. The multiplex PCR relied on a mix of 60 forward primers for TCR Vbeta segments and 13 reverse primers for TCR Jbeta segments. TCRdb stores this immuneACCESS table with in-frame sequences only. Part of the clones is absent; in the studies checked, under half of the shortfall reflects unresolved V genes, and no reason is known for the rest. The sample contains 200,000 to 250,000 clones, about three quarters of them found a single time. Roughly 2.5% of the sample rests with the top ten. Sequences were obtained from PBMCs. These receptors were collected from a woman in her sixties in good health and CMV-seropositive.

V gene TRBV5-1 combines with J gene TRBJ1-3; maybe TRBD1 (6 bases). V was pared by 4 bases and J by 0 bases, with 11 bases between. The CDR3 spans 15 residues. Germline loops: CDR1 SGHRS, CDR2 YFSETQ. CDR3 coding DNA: TGCGCCAGCAGCCCGGACAGCTCCTCTGGAAACACCATATATTTT. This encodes CASSPDSSSGNTIYF. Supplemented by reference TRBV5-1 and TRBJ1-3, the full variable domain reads KAGVTQTPRYLIKTRGQQVTLSCSPISGHRSVSWYQQTPGQGLQFLFEYFSETQRNKGNFPGRFSGRQFSNSRSEMNVSTLELGDSALYLCASSPDSSSGNTIYFGEGSWLTVV.

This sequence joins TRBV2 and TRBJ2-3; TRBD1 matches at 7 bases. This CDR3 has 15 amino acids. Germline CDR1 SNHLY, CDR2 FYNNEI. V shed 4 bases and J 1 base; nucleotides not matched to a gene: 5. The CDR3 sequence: CASSGDRVGTDTQYF. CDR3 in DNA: TGTGCCAGCAGTGGCGACAGGGTGGGCACAGATACGCAGTATTTT.

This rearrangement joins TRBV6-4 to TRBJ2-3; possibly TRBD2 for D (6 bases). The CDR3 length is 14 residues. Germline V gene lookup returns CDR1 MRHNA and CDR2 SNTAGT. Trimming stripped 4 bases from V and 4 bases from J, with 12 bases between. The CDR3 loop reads CASSVRDFPDTQYF. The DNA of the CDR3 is TGTGCCAGCAGTGTCCGGGACTTTCCAGATACGCAGTATTTT.

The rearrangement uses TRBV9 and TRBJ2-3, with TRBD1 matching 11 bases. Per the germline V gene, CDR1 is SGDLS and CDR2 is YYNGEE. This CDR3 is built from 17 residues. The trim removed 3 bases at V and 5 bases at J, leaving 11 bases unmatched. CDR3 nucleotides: TGTGCCAGCAGCGCCAACACAGGGACAGGGGGAGAAGATACGCAGTATTTT. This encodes CASSANTGTGGEDTQYF.